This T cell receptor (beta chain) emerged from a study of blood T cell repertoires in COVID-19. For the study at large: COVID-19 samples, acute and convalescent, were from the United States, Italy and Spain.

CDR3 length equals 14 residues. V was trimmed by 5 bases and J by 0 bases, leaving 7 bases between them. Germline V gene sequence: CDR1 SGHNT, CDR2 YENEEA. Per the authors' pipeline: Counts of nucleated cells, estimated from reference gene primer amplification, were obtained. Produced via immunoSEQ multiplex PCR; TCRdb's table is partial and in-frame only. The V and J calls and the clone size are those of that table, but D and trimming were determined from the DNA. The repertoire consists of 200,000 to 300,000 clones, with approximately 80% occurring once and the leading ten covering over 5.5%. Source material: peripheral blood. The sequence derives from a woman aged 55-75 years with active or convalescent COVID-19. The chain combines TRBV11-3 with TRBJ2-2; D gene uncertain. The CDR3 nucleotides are TGTGCCAGCAGCCCTCGAGCGAACACCGGGGAGCTGTTTTTT. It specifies CASSPRANTGELFF.